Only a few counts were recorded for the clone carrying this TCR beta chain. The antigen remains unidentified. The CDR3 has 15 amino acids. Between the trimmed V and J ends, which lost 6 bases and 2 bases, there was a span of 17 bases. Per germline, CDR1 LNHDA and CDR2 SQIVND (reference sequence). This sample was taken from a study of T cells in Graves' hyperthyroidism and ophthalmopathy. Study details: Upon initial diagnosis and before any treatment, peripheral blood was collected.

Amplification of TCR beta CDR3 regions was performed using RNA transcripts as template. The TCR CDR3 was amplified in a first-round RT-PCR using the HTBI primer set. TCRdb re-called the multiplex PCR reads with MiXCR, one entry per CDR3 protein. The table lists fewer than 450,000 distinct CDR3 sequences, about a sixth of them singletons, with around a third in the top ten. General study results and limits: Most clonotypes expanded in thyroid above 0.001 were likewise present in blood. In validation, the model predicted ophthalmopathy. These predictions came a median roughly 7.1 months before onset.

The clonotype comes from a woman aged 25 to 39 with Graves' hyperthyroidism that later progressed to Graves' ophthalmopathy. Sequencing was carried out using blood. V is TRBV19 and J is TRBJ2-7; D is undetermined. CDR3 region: CASSPGWDAAYEQYF. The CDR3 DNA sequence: TGTGCCAGTAGCCCCGGTTGGGATGCCGCCTACGAGCAGTACTTC.